The 6 T cell receptor beta chains below come from one sample, sequenced in a study of OX40 agonist ivuxolimab in advanced cancers. Libraries were constructed by the immunoSEQ multiplex PCR assay. The immuneACCESS repertoire file appears here via TCRdb, limited to in-frame rearrangements. These files lack a portion of the clones; in checked studies, under half of the deficit traces to unresolved V genes, and the cause of the others is not known. This sample has under 20,000 clones in its table, and roughly 80% of those were observed once. The top ten constitute roughly 25% of the sample. The sample here was CD4+ or CD8+ T cells sorted from blood, taken in a trial of the OX40 agonist ivuxolimab. Source of these receptors: an adult with an advanced solid tumor such as melanoma, head and neck, liver or kidney cancer.

The V and J genes are TRBV9 and TRBJ1-6; no clear D gene. The CDR3 length is 13 residues. Germline V gene sequence: CDR1 SGDLS, CDR2 YYNGEE. The ends were cut back, 0 bases at V and 7 bases at J, with 5 bases in the middle. CDR3 coding DNA: TGTGCCAGCAGCGTAGCTAGCAATTCACCCCTCCACTTT. Its protein is CASSVASNSPLHF.

This clone is medium-sized within its sample. The chain employs TRBV28 and TRBJ2-2, with no clear D. The CDR3 has 13 residues. V was pared by 1 base and J by 3 bases, with 3 bases between. Germline V gives CDR1 MDHEN, CDR2 SYDVKM. The CDR3 sequence: CASSLLDTGELFF. The CDR3 DNA follows: TGTGCCAGCAGTTTATTGGACACCGGGGAGCTGTTTTTT.

This chain links TRBV6-5 with TRBJ2-2, with 9 positions matching TRBD2. The CDR3 covers 14 residues. With 0 bases clipped from V and 8 bases from J, the junction kept 1 base outside the gene matches. Germline values: CDR1 MNHEY, CDR2 SVGAGI. CDR3 residues: CASSYSGLAGELFF. The CDR3 bases are TGTGCCAGCAGTTACTCAGGACTAGCGGGGGAGCTGTTTTTT.

The chain is built from TRBV7-6 and TRBJ2-5; TRBD2 matches 7 bases. The V gene's germline CDR1 is SGHVS and CDR2 FNYEAQ. The CDR3 is made up of 15 amino acids. Losses at the gene ends were 1 base for V and 5 bases for J; bases not matched to a gene: 7. In DNA form, the CDR3 reads TGTGCCAGCAGCTTAGGCGGGAGTGGAGGGGAGACCCAGTACTTC. Amino acids: CASSLGGSGGETQYF.

In this sample, this clone turned up a few times. The rearrangement uses TRBV7-6 and TRBJ1-6; D remains ambiguous. This CDR3 is built from 14 residues. Per the germline V gene, CDR1 is SGHVS and CDR2 is FNYEAQ. V was trimmed by 5 bases and J by 7 bases, leaving 12 bases between them. The CDR3 DNA is TGTGCCAGCAGCGCAAGCGGGGTAAATTCACCCCTCCACTTT. This sequence encodes CASSASGVNSPLHF.

The chain uses TRBV21-1 and TRBJ1-2. TRBV21-1 is listed as a pseudogene. The CDR3 covers 17 residues. Here the CDR3 reads CASSKVGTDRPIYGYTF. As DNA, the CDR3 is TGTGCCAGCAGCAAAGTGGGGACGGATCGACCAATCTATGGCTACACCTTC.